This T cell receptor (beta chain) originates from a study of blood T cell repertoires in COVID-19. On the study more broadly: COVID-19 samples from acute and convalescent phases originated in the United States, Italy and Spain.

In the authors' methods: Reference gene primer amplification gave nucleated cell count estimates. Using immunoSEQ multiplex PCR, the repertoire was profiled, and TCRdb retains in-frame clones only, with some absent. The D gene and trimming were derived from the DNA, and the V and J assignments and clone size from that table. The sample carries about 130,000 clones, around 83% recorded once. Germline V lookup: CDR1 SGHRS, CDR2 YFSETQ. V lost 1 base and J lost 0, with 6 bases in between. There are 14 residues in the CDR3. The sequence was obtained from a woman older than 75 with acute or convalescent COVID-19. The chain carries TRBV5-1 and TRBJ2-3; D is unclear. Sequencing used peripheral blood. The CDR3 DNA reads as TGCGCCAGCAGCTTGACCGGTAGCACAGATACGCAGTATTTT. This codes for CASSLTGSTDTQYF.